The 32 T cell receptor beta chains given below trace back to one sample, sequenced in a study of OX40 agonist ivuxolimab in advanced cancers. Clones were read by immunoSEQ multiplex PCR, and TCRdb kept only the in-frame ones, dropping some. The sample includes about 75,000 clones, 86% seen only once; the top ten take roughly 8%. Material: CD4+ or CD8+ T cells sorted from blood, obtained in a trial of the OX40 agonist ivuxolimab. The receptors were gathered from an adult with an advanced solid tumor such as melanoma, head and neck, liver or kidney cancer.

There are a few counts of this clone. This sequence joins TRBV2 and TRBJ1-2; D remains unclear. Germline lookup yields CDR1 SNHLY and CDR2 FYNNEI. V lost 9 bases and J 6 bases, leaving 14 bases between the germline ends. The CDR3 runs to 12 residues. CDR3 nucleotide sequence: TGTGCCAGTCGTCCCGACCTAGATGGCTACACCTTC. Encoded protein: CASRPDLDGYTF.

The chain joins TRBV28 to TRBJ2-7; D is perhaps TRBD1 (5 bases). CDR3 length: 15 amino acids. Germline V CDR1 and CDR2: MDHEN, SYDVKM. Trimming cost V 4 bases and J 4 bases, with 17 bases left between them. The CDR3 loop is CASSSTGTLGYEQYF. As DNA, the CDR3 is TGTGCCAGCAGTTCCACAGGCACCCTAGGTTACGAGCAGTACTTC.

This chain links TRBV11-2 with TRBJ1-2; tentative D call: TRBD1 (6 bases). The CDR3 loop spans 12 amino acids. Germline V CDR1 and CDR2: SGHAT, FQNNGV. V lost 8 bases to trimming and J lost 7 bases, with 14 bases between them. The CDR3 bases are TGTGCCAGCGCAGAGGAAGGGGGTGGCTACACCTTC. It encodes CASAEEGGGYTF.

The chain recombines TRBV28 with TRBJ1-2, with 8 bases fitting TRBD1. This CDR3 is built from 15 residues. In germline, CDR1 is MDHEN, CDR2 SYDVKM. The V gene end was trimmed by 5 bases and the J gene end by 2 bases; junction bases not matched to a gene: 7. The CDR3 protein is CASSGGAGGNYGYTF. For the CDR3, the DNA is TGTGCCAGCAGTGGTGGGGCAGGGGGCAACTATGGCTACACCTTC.

This clone has a single count. The chain links TRBV5-1 to TRBJ2-7; no clear D gene. Trimming took 3 bases from V and 1 from J, leaving 8 bases between them. The CDR3 consists of 13 residues. Germline V CDR1 and CDR2: SGHRS, YFSETQ. The CDR3 loop is CASSWTGSYEQYF. The CDR3 DNA reads TGCGCCAGCAGCTGGACGGGTTCCTACGAGCAGTACTTC.

The rearrangement joins TRBV18 to TRBJ2-3; 9 nucleotides align to TRBD1. The germline CDR1 and CDR2 sequences are KGHSH and LQKENI. The CDR3 is 16 residues long. V gave up 3 bases and J gave up 10 bases; unmatched junction bases: 14. For the CDR3, the DNA is TGTGCCAGCTCACCTATTGGGACAGGGAGTTCAGGGGCGCAGTATTTT. This codes for CASSPIGTGSSGAQYF.

This rearrangement joins TRBV7-9 to TRBJ2-1; D is possibly TRBD1 (6 bases). Per the germline V gene, CDR1 is SEHNR and CDR2 is FQNEAQ (reference sequence). The CDR3 spans 14 residues. Trimming removed 3 bases at V and 5 bases at J, with 11 bases between. The CDR3, as DNA: TGTGCCAGCAGCTTCACAGGGACGAACAATGAGCAGTTCTTC. This codes for CASSFTGTNNEQFF.

CDR3 sequence: CATSRAIAAANEKLFF. Written as DNA, the CDR3 is TGTGCCACCAGCAGAGCAATAGCTGCGGCTAATGAAAAACTGTTTTTT. V gene TRBV15 combines with J gene TRBJ1-4, with unresolved D. Per the germline V gene, CDR1 is LNHNV and CDR2 is YYDKDF (reference sequence). V lost 1 base to trimming and J lost 3 bases, with 12 bases between them. CDR3 length: 16 residues.

The chain has TRBV5-5 and TRBJ2-7; 10 bases line up with TRBD1. Germline V lookup: CDR1 SGHKS, CDR2 YYEKEE (reference sequence). CDR3 length: 16 residues. V lost 10 bases and J lost 0; bases outside the gene matches: 13. CDR3: CAASAGTGDNSYEQYF. The CDR3 DNA sequence: TGTGCCGCCTCCGCCGGGACAGGGGATAACTCCTACGAGCAGTACTTC.

This chain uses TRBV28 with TRBJ1-3, with D uncertain. The V gene's germline CDR1 is MDHEN and CDR2 SYDVKM. CDR3 length: 14 amino acids. V lost 2 bases and J lost 3, with 8 bases in between. In nucleotides, the CDR3 is TGTGCCAGCAGTTTACATGGGTTTGGAAACACCATATATTTT. Protein sequence: CASSLHGFGNTIYF.

The V gene is TRBV6-5, the J gene TRBJ2-3; TRBD1 or TRBD2 may be the D gene (7 bases each). This CDR3 is built from 16 residues. Germline lookup yields CDR1 MNHEY and CDR2 SVGAGI. V lost 4 bases to trimming and J lost 4 bases, with 18 bases between them. The CDR3 is CASSSVLGGGPDTQYF. DNA of the CDR3: TGTGCCAGCAGTTCCGTACTGGGAGGGGGCCCAGATACGCAGTATTTT.

This clone has only one observation. This chain connects TRBV28 to TRBJ2-7; 10 nucleotides match TRBD1. Trimming took 1 base from V and 8 from J; bases not matched to a gene: 5. This CDR3 region has 14 residues. Looked up from germline, CDR1 is MDHEN and CDR2 is SYDVKM. CDR3 region: CASSLYGQGGKQYF. The CDR3 nucleotides read TGTGCCAGCAGTTTATATGGACAGGGGGGGAAGCAGTACTTC. Full variable domain (missing parts from reference TRBV28 and TRBJ2-7): DVKVTQSSRYLVKRTGEKVFLECVQDMDHENMFWYRQDPGLGLRLIYFSYDVKMKEKGDIPEGYSVSREKKERFSLILESASTNQTSMYLCASSLYGQGGKQYFGPGTRLTVT.

The chain couples TRBV10-3 to TRBJ1-5, with D perhaps TRBD1 (6 bases). CDR1 is ENHRY, CDR2 SYGVKD, per germline. The CDR3 loop spans 14 amino acids. The V end was cut by 6 bases, the J end by 4 bases, with 13 bases between. The CDR3 nucleotides read TGTGCCATCAGCATAGGACAGACGAATCAGCCCCAGCATTTT. Residues: CAISIGQTNQPQHF.

The rearrangement uses TRBV7-2 and TRBJ1-5; D gene ambiguous. CDR1 is SGHTA, CDR2 FQGNSA, per germline. Trimming shortened V by 5 bases and J by 3 bases, and 8 bases separated the two germline ends. This CDR3 comprises 13 residues. The CDR3 nucleotides read TGTGCCAGCAGCGCCCAATCCAATCAGCCCCAGCATTTT. Encoded protein: CASSAQSNQPQHF.

This clone was counted a single time. The V and J genes are TRBV12-5 and TRBJ1-2; D ambiguous. Germline V gives CDR1 LGHNT, CDR2 FRNRAP. Trimming removed 1 base at V and 7 bases at J, with 7 bases between. This CDR3 is built from 12 residues. The CDR3 is CASGLASRGYTF. The CDR3 DNA reads as TGTGCTAGTGGTTTGGCATCTCGTGGCTACACCTTC.

The genes are TRBV18 and TRBJ1-4; no firm D call. V lost 1 base and J lost 1, with 4 bases in between. Germline CDR1 is KGHSH and CDR2 is LQKENI. The CDR3 is 14 amino acids. The CDR3 is CASSPLGTNEKLFF. DNA of the CDR3: TGTGCCAGCTCACCACTGGGAACTAATGAAAAACTGTTTTTT.

This chain uses TRBV29-1 with TRBJ2-7; 9 positions match TRBD2. The CDR3 runs 14 residues. Trimming removed 4 bases from V and 0 bases from J; junction bases left unmatched: 4. CDR1 is SQVTM, CDR2 ANQGSEA, per germline. The CDR3 DNA sequence: TGCAGCGTTGGTGTGCGGGGGGGCTCCTACGAGCAGTACTTC. This encodes CSVGVRGGSYEQYF.

V is TRBV5-1 and J is TRBJ1-5; D is ambiguous. CDR1 is SGHRS, CDR2 YFSETQ, per germline. The CDR3 has 16 amino acids. V was cut by 2 bases and J by 3 bases, with 15 bases left in between. In DNA, the CDR3 is TGCGCCAGCAGCTTATTTGGTCGAGGAGACAATCAGCCCCAGCATTTT. Amino acids: CASSLFGRGDNQPQHF.

This chain joins TRBV2 and TRBJ2-5; TRBD1 aligns across 7 bases. The germline V gene encodes CDR1 SNHLY and CDR2 FYNNEI. Losses at the gene ends were 11 bases for V and 3 bases for J; bases not matched to a gene: 12. The CDR3 loop spans 14 amino acids. CDR3 bases: TGTGCCGGAAAAGGGGGACAGCTAGAAGAGACCCAGTACTTC. Translated, it gives CAGKGGQLEETQYF.

This chain links TRBV28 with TRBJ2-7, with D perhaps matching TRBD1 or TRBD2 (5 bases each). Trimming took 3 bases from V and 10 from J, leaving 19 bases between them. CDR3 length equals 14 residues. Germline V gene lookup returns CDR1 MDHEN and CDR2 SYDVKM. This CDR3 is CASSLEEIRQLQYF. CDR3 DNA sequence: TGTGCCAGCAGTTTGGAGGAAATAAGACAGTTACAGTACTTC. The variable domain in full, with the rest retrieved from reference TRBV28 and TRBJ2-7, is DVKVTQSSRYLVKRTGEKVFLECVQDMDHENMFWYRQDPGLGLRLIYFSYDVKMKEKGDIPEGYSVSREKKERFSLILESASTNQTSMYLCASSLEEIRQLQYFGPGTRLTVT.

The chain links TRBV5-1 to TRBJ1-1; a possible D gene is TRBD1 (5 bases). Germline loops: CDR1 SGHRS, CDR2 YFSETQ. The V end was cut by 4 bases, the J end by 1 base, with 11 bases between. The CDR3 is 14 residues long. CDR3 residues: CASSIPTGNTEAFF. The CDR3 DNA reads as TGCGCCAGCAGCATACCAACAGGGAACACTGAAGCTTTCTTT.

This sequence joins TRBV11-2 and TRBJ1-2; D is undetermined. The CDR3 runs 13 residues. The germline CDR1 and CDR2 sequences are SGHAT and FQNNGV. The V end lost 0 bases, the J end lost 3 bases, and 5 bases lay between the germline ends. The CDR3 region is CASSLDDYYGYTF. CDR3 DNA sequence: TGTGCCAGCAGCTTAGACGATTACTATGGCTACACCTTC.

The chain joins TRBV10-3 to TRBJ1-3, with a possible D match to TRBD1 (6 bases). Germline CDR1 ENHRY, CDR2 SYGVKD. Trimming took off 0 bases at V and 4 bases at J, with 13 bases between the two ends. The CDR3 has 16 amino acids. CDR3 in amino acids: CAISESWGARGNTIYF. CDR3 coding DNA: TGTGCCATCAGTGAGTCATGGGGGGCGAGAGGAAACACCATATATTTT.

The gene calls are TRBV19 and TRBJ1-2; 9 bases map to TRBD1. The CDR3 has 14 amino acids. Unmatched junction bases numbered 8, after V lost 4 bases and J lost 8 bases. CDR1 LNHDA and CDR2 SQIVND come from the germline V gene (reference sequence). The CDR3 region has the DNA TGTGCCAGTAGTACGGGGGACAGGGTTAAGGGCTACACCTTC. The encoded protein is CASSTGDRVKGYTF.

A single count supports this clone. The V gene is TRBV7-6, the J gene TRBJ1-5; D ambiguous. The V end lost 3 bases, the J end lost 5 bases, and 8 bases lay between the germline ends. This CDR3 has 13 amino acids. The germline gives CDR1 SGHVS, CDR2 FNYEAQ. CDR3 sequence: CASSFNSYQPQHF. In nucleotides, the CDR3 is TGTGCCAGCAGCTTTAACAGCTATCAGCCCCAGCATTTT.

Concerning this clone: Other DNA sequences in the sample encode the same CDR3. This sequence joins TRBV7-9 and TRBJ2-6; no definite D call. The V and J ends lost 2 bases and 2 bases respectively, with 7 bases between them. The length of the CDR3 is 15 residues. CDR1 SEHNR and CDR2 FQNEAQ come from the germline V gene (reference sequence). The CDR3 region has the DNA TGTGCCAGCAGCTTAAGAGAGGCTGGGGCCAACGTCCTGACTTTC. Its translation is CASSLREAGANVLTF.

This clone showed up just a few times. The rearrangement links TRBV10-3 to TRBJ2-5, with a tentative D call TRBD1 (6 bases). V lost 3 bases to trimming and J lost 2 bases, with 10 bases between them. Germline V CDR1 and CDR2: ENHRY, SYGVKD. The CDR3 totals 14 residues. As DNA, the CDR3 is TGTGCCATCAGTGAAGGCAGGGGTCAAGAGACCCAGTACTTC. It translates to CAISEGRGQETQYF.

This clone appeared a single time. The chain combines TRBV5-4 with TRBJ2-7; D gene unclear. The CDR3 is 15 amino acids. CDR1 and CDR2 from the germline V gene are SGHNT and YYREEE (reference sequence). V gave up 0 bases and J gave up 0 bases, with 10 bases separating them. The chain's CDR3 is CASSLAGSSSYEQYF. The CDR3 nucleotides are TGTGCCAGCAGCTTGGCCGGCTCCTCCTCCTACGAGCAGTACTTC. The complete variable domain, with remaining parts taken from reference TRBV5-4 and TRBJ2-7, reads ETGVTQSPTHLIKTRGQQVTLRCSSQSGHNTVSWYQQALGQGPQFIFQYYREEENGRGNFPPRFSGLQFPNYSSELNVNALELDDSALYLCASSLAGSSSYEQYFGPGTRLTVT.

V is TRBV28 and J is TRBJ1-5; D possibly corresponds to TRBD1 (5 bases). Germline loops: CDR1 MDHEN, CDR2 SYDVKM. This CDR3 has 16 residues. The V gene lost 8 bases and the J gene lost 3 bases, with 20 bases spanning the gap. The CDR3, as DNA: TGTGCCAGCTCCCTGGGACCGGGGTCCAACAATCAGCCCCAGCATTTT. This encodes CASSLGPGSNNQPQHF.

CDR3 in amino acids: CASSVGSGGADTQYF. CDR3 nucleotides: TGTGCCAGCAGCGTAGGGAGCGGGGGGGCCGATACGCAGTATTTT. The J gene is TRBJ2-3, the V gene TRBV21-1; TRBD2 is the table's D call, not checked against the DNA. TRBV21-1 is described as a pseudogene. The CDR3 is made up of 15 amino acids.

The chain couples TRBV7-9 to TRBJ1-3; D is unresolved. This CDR3 has 15 amino acids. Germline V gene sequence: CDR1 SEHNR, CDR2 FQNEAQ (reference sequence). V was clipped by 4 bases and J by 2 bases, with 12 bases between them. The CDR3 region has the DNA TGTGCCAGCAGCTCTCAGCTCCTCACTGGAAACACCATATATTTT. Protein sequence: CASSSQLLTGNTIYF.

This clone was seen just once. The rearrangement links TRBV19 to TRBJ1-5; the D gene is possibly TRBD1 (5 bases). This CDR3 contains 14 residues. Germline CDR1 and CDR2: LNHDA and SQIVND (reference sequence). With 9 bases removed from V and 4 bases from J, the gap between germline ends came to 16 bases. CDR3 nucleotide sequence: TGTGCCAGGGGCCAGGGTTGGGGAAATCAGCCCCAGCATTTT. This encodes CARGQGWGNQPQHF.